The 27 T cell receptor beta chains listed next were all sequenced from one sample in a study of cytomegalovirus exposure and HLA in healthy donors. A multiplex PCR was run with 60 Vbeta primers and 13 Jbeta primers. Profiling relied on immunoSEQ multiplex PCR, and the TCRdb table lists in-frame clones only, not all of them. The data show about 140,000 clones, approximately 78% seen once. The specimen was PBMCs. The receptors here all came from a woman between 45 and 65 years old in good health and CMV-seropositive.

The rearrangement joins TRBV2 to TRBJ1-1; 7 bases align to TRBD1. Germline V gene lookup returns CDR1 SNHLY and CDR2 FYNNEI. CDR3 length: 14 amino acids. V lost 2 bases and J lost 1; bases outside the gene matches: 1. DNA of the CDR3: TGTGCCAGCAGTGAACAGGGGGAGAACACTGAAGCTTTCTTT. This codes for CASSEQGENTEAFF. The full variable domain, its missing parts supplied by reference TRBV2 and TRBJ1-1, is EPEVTQTPSHQVTQMGQEVILRCVPISNHLYFYWYRQILGQKVEFLVSFYNNEISEKSEIFDDQFSVERPDGSNFTLKIRSTKLEDSAMYFCASSEQGENTEAFFGQGTRLTVV.

The chain uses TRBV9 and TRBJ2-3; 11 bases align to TRBD2. This CDR3 has 16 residues. The junction had 5 bases not matched to a gene; V was cut back by 0 bases and J by 5 bases. Germline V gene lookup returns CDR1 SGDLS and CDR2 YYNGEE. The DNA of the CDR3 is TGTGCCAGCAGCGTAGGTAGCGGGAGGGCCATAGATACGCAGTATTTT. As protein: CASSVGSGRAIDTQYF.

This sequence joins TRBV10-3 and TRBJ1-2, with TRBD1 matching over 12 bases. The CDR3 sequence is 17 residues long. J gave up 2 bases and V 10 bases, and 14 bases lay outside the gene matches. Germline V lookup: CDR1 ENHRY, CDR2 SYGVKD. The CDR3 DNA is TGTGCCACCGCACCGGGACAGGGGGCTTTCTCGAACTATGGCTACACCTTC. Its translation is CATAPGQGAFSNYGYTF.

In the case of this clone: At one boundary the junction diverges from the germline segment, which might be a read error. Other DNA sequences in this specimen translate into the identical CDR3. J is TRBJ2-7 and V is TRBV15; unclear D gene. CDR1 LNHNV and CDR2 YYDKDF come from the germline V gene (reference sequence). The CDR3 loop spans 15 amino acids. The CDR3 sequence is CATSRERGGAYEQYF. CDR3 coding DNA: TGCGCCACCAGCAGAGAGAGAGGCGGAGCCTACGAGCAGTACTTC.

The CDR3 DNA reads as TGTGCCAGCAGTTACTCGTTTTCCGGACAAACCGCCGAGCAGTACTTC. This sequence encodes CASSYSFSGQTAEQYF. The chain recombines TRBV6-6 with TRBJ2-7; D perhaps matches TRBD1 (5 bases). The CDR3 has 16 amino acids. Looked up from germline, CDR1 is MNHNY and CDR2 is SVGAGI (reference sequence). V was pared by 0 bases and J by 6 bases, with 18 bases between.

This chain's CDR3 is CASSYQASAYYEQYF. Here the CDR3 DNA reads TGTGCCAGCAGTTACCAGGCTTCTGCCTACTACGAGCAGTACTTC. The V and J genes are TRBV6-5 and TRBJ2-7; D gene unclear. This CDR3 has 15 amino acids. The germline V gene encodes CDR1 MNHEY and CDR2 SVGAGI. V was pared by 2 bases and J by 3 bases, with 14 bases between.

The chain links TRBV30 to TRBJ2-1; TRBD1 matches 8 bases. Unmatched junction bases numbered 9, after V lost 4 bases and J lost 7 bases. Germline V gives CDR1 GTSNPN, CDR2 SVGIG (reference sequence). This CDR3 has 14 residues. The CDR3 loop reads CAWTEDRVRNEQFF. The CDR3 DNA reads TGTGCCTGGACGGAGGACAGGGTTAGAAATGAGCAGTTCTTC.

This clone appeared a few times. The chain has TRBV9 and TRBJ2-7; 7 nucleotides agree with TRBD2. Trimming removed 4 bases from V and 7 bases from J; junction bases left unmatched: 17. Looked up from germline, CDR1 is SGDLS and CDR2 is YYNGEE. The CDR3 loop spans 16 amino acids. The CDR3 protein is CASSLSKERDPREQYF. For the CDR3, the DNA is TGTGCCAGCAGCCTCTCGAAGGAGCGGGACCCTAGGGAGCAGTACTTC.

The genes are TRBV19 and TRBJ1-5; 8 bases map to TRBD1. Looked up from germline, CDR1 is LNHDA and CDR2 is SQIVND (reference sequence). The CDR3 runs to 15 residues. The chain's CDR3 is CATKPAGGRGQPQHF. The CDR3 region has the DNA TGTGCTACAAAACCCGCAGGGGGCAGGGGTCAGCCCCAGCATTTT.

The chain carries TRBV5-1 and TRBJ2-1; 9 positions agree with TRBD2. The CDR3 has 14 amino acids. The V gene's germline CDR1 is SGHRS and CDR2 YFSETQ. V shed 5 bases, J shed 3 bases, and the junction held 3 bases outside the gene matches. The CDR3 sequence is CASSSSGIYNEQFF. Written as DNA, the CDR3 is TGCGCCAGCAGTTCTAGCGGGATCTACAATGAGCAGTTCTTC.

The genes are TRBV20-1 and TRBJ1-1; D unclear. V was shortened by 6 bases and J by 1 base, with 6 bases between the two germline ends. CDR1 and CDR2 from the germline V gene are DFQATT and SNEGSKA (reference sequence). CDR3 length equals 11 residues. CDR3: CSAWANTEAFF. The CDR3 DNA reads as TGCAGTGCATGGGCGAACACTGAAGCTTTCTTT.

The J gene is TRBJ2-2, the V gene TRBV11-2; a possible D gene is TRBD1 (5 bases). Germline-derived CDR1 and CDR2 are SGHAT and FQNNGV. The CDR3 is 16 amino acids. V was trimmed by 4 bases and J by 6 bases, leaving 18 bases between them. The CDR3 DNA follows: TGTGCCAGCAGCTCCGATTTGCCGACAGTCGCCGGGGAGCTGTTTTTT. Amino acid sequence: CASSSDLPTVAGELFF.

The rearrangement links TRBV5-5 to TRBJ1-2; no firm D call. Trimming stripped 3 bases from V and 3 bases from J, with 15 bases between. Germline values: CDR1 SGHKS, CDR2 YYEKEE (reference sequence). CDR3 size: 15 residues. CDR3 sequence reads: CASSYGGVQDYGYTF. CDR3 in DNA: TGTGCCAGCAGCTATGGCGGGGTCCAGGACTATGGCTACACCTTC.

This clone was detected only a few times. The rearrangement links TRBV7-9 to TRBJ2-2; the match to TRBD2 covers 9 bases. After removal of 5 bases from V and 0 bases from J, the junction contained 13 bases not matched to a gene. This CDR3 comprises 19 residues. Germline CDR1 is SEHNR and CDR2 is FQNEAQ (reference sequence). The CDR3 sequence is CASSLGKGAGGSNTGELFF. The CDR3 nucleotides are TGTGCCAGCAGCCTGGGAAAAGGTGCGGGGGGGTCGAACACCGGGGAGCTGTTTTTT.

This rearrangement joins TRBV7-2 to TRBJ1-4; 9 nucleotides agree with TRBD1. Germline assignment: CDR1 SGHTA and CDR2 FQGNSA. The ends lost 6 bases at V and 5 bases at J; junction bases unmatched: 7. The CDR3 extends over 15 amino acids. CDR3: CASRPTGGYNEKLFF. In DNA form, the CDR3 reads TGTGCCAGCAGGCCGACAGGGGGGTACAATGAAAAACTGTTTTTT.

This clone is a singleton in its sample. The rearrangement uses TRBV19 and TRBJ2-1, with D maybe TRBD2 (5 bases). Trimming took off 7 bases at V and 0 bases at J, with 13 bases between the two ends. The CDR3 covers 15 residues. Germline V gene data show CDR1 as LNHDA and CDR2 as SQIVND (reference sequence). As DNA, the CDR3 is TGTGCCAGTAAGGAAGCGGACGTCTCCTACAATGAGCAGTTCTTC. Translation gives CASKEADVSYNEQFF.

V usage is TRBV5-4 and J usage is TRBJ2-3, with 8 nucleotides matching TRBD2. This CDR3 has 16 residues. V trimming: 4 bases; J trimming: 0 bases; junction bases outside the gene matches: 7. Per germline, CDR1 SGHNT and CDR2 YYREEE (reference sequence). The CDR3 loop reads CASSDSGTRSTDTQYF. In nucleotides, the CDR3 is TGTGCCAGCAGCGACTCCGGGACTAGAAGCACAGATACGCAGTATTTT.

The chain is built from TRBV7-2 and TRBJ2-2; perhaps TRBD2 as D (6 bases). Germline values: CDR1 SGHTA, CDR2 FQGNSA. Deletions cut 2 bases from V and 7 bases from J, with 8 bases between. This CDR3 is built from 13 residues. Here the CDR3 DNA reads TGTGCCAGCAGCTTAACGGGGGACGGGGAGCTGTTTTTT. The encoded protein is CASSLTGDGELFF.

In DNA, the CDR3 is TGTGCCAGCAGCTTAGAAGCTGCATATGGCTACACCTTC. This encodes CASSLEAAYGYTF. The chain carries TRBV7-8 and TRBJ1-2; no definite D call. This CDR3 comprises 13 residues. Germline values: CDR1 SGHVS, CDR2 FQNEAQ. V lost 1 base, J lost 5 bases, and 8 bases lay in between.

The chain has TRBV4-1 and TRBJ2-7; the match to TRBD2 covers 10 bases. V shed 4 bases, J shed 2 bases, and the junction held 11 bases outside the gene matches. CDR1 and CDR2 (germline): MGHRA, YSYEKL. This CDR3 is built from 17 residues. The chain's CDR3 is CASSRSTLAGETYEQYF. The CDR3 region has the DNA TGCGCCAGCAGCCGATCAACCCTAGCGGGAGAGACCTACGAGCAGTACTTC.

A single count supports this clone. The chain is built from TRBV5-1 and TRBJ1-2, with D uncertain. V dropped 4 bases and J dropped 2 bases, with 18 bases sitting between them. Looked up from germline, CDR1 is SGHRS and CDR2 is YFSETQ. The CDR3 sequence is 16 residues long. In nucleotides, the CDR3 is TGCGCCAGCAGCCGGGAGGGTCAGGTGTGGAACTATGGCTACACCTTC. Translating gives CASSREGQVWNYGYTF.

This clone was seen only once. The CDR3 sequence is CAISVQGDEKLFF. DNA for the CDR3: TGTGCCATCAGTGTACAGGGGGATGAAAAACTGTTTTTT. The genes are TRBV10-3 and TRBJ1-4; 8 positions agree with TRBD1. The CDR3 spans 13 residues. Trimming cost V 4 bases and J 6 bases; bases outside gene matches: 1. The germline CDR1 and CDR2 sequences are ENHRY and SYGVKD.

This clone has more than one count but fewer than ten. The chain employs TRBV7-9 and TRBJ2-3; 10 bases line up with TRBD1. Per germline, CDR1 SEHNR and CDR2 FQNEAQ (reference sequence). The CDR3 loop spans 15 amino acids. V dropped 4 bases and J dropped 1; count of bases not matched to a gene: 2. The CDR3 here is CASSSGTGGTDTQYF. The DNA of the CDR3 is TGTGCCAGCAGCTCAGGGACAGGGGGCACAGATACGCAGTATTTT. The full variable domain, with the rest looked up from reference TRBV7-9 and TRBJ2-3, is DTGVSQNPRHKITKRGQNVTFRCDPISEHNRLYWYRQTLGQGPEFLTYFQNEAQLEKSRLLSDRFSAERPKGSFSTLEIQRTEQGDSAMYLCASSSGTGGTDTQYFGPGTRLTVL.

The rearrangement links TRBV28 to TRBJ2-7, with 7 bases matching TRBD1. Germline CDR1 reads MDHEN; CDR2 reads SYDVKM. The CDR3 totals 14 residues. The trim removed 7 bases at V and 2 bases at J, leaving 8 bases unmatched. This CDR3 is CASKGAISTYEQYF. DNA of the CDR3: TGTGCCAGCAAGGGGGCCATCTCGACCTACGAGCAGTACTTC. The whole variable domain, remainder taken from reference TRBV28 and TRBJ2-7, is DVKVTQSSRYLVKRTGEKVFLECVQDMDHENMFWYRQDPGLGLRLIYFSYDVKMKEKGDIPEGYSVSREKKERFSLILESASTNQTSMYLCASKGAISTYEQYFGPGTRLTVT.

In its sample, this clone was seen a few times. The V and J genes are TRBV5-1 and TRBJ2-3; maybe TRBD1 (5 bases). The CDR3 is 11 residues long. With 6 bases removed from V and 6 bases from J, the gap between germline ends came to 8 bases. Germline-derived CDR1 and CDR2 are SGHRS and YFSETQ. Written as DNA, the CDR3 is TGCGCCAGCACATCAGGGGATACGCAGTATTTT. It specifies CASTSGDTQYF.

The V call is TRBV4-1, the J call TRBJ1-2; the match to TRBD1 covers 9 bases. There are 16 residues in the CDR3. Germline V gives CDR1 MGHRA, CDR2 YSYEKL. V trimming: 4 bases; J trimming: 6 bases; junction bases outside the gene matches: 12. CDR3 in amino acids: CASSRNPGQGLNGYTF. DNA of the CDR3: TGCGCCAGCAGCCGGAACCCGGGACAGGGTTTAAATGGCTACACCTTC.

The genes are TRBV19 and TRBJ1-3; perhaps TRBD1 as D (5 bases). Trimming took 5 bases from V and 0 from J, leaving 11 bases between them. Germline V lookup: CDR1 LNHDA, CDR2 SQIVND (reference sequence). CDR3 size: 15 residues. Written as DNA, the CDR3 is TGTGCCAGTAGTTCGCCGACAGCCTCTGGAAACACCATATATTTT. This translates into CASSSPTASGNTIYF.